The entry below describes one T cell receptor (beta chain). Its specificity is not known. This record belongs to a study of shared clonotypes between healthy human individuals. Study-wide results and caveats: Relative to their counterparts shared across all four donors, non-shared clonotypes exhibited diminished generation probabilities. Of the naive CD4 clonotypes, around 5% were shared across a few donors.

Selected positively for CCR7 and CD45RO-negative, naive CD8 cells excluded terminally differentiated effector memory CD45RA+ cells. Study processing details: There were no quality scores in the junction-only immunoSEQ sequences, so filtering differed. The method was immunoSEQ multiplex PCR; TCRdb's version includes in-frame clones alone and lacks a portion of them. The V and J calls and the clone size are those of that table, but D and trimming were determined from the DNA. Of almost 700,000 clones in the sample, about 91% are singletons; the top ten hold approximately 24%. The sequence was obtained from a man between 25 and 39 years old in good health. The sample was naive CD8+ T cells sorted from blood.

CDR3 protein: CASSATPGQGNYGYTF. CDR3 sequence (DNA): TGTGCCAGCAGCGCCACCCCGGGACAGGGGAACTATGGCTACACCTTC. J is TRBJ1-2 and V is TRBV9; the match to TRBD1 covers 10 bases. The CDR3 extends over 16 amino acids. Germline V gives CDR1 SGDLS, CDR2 YYNGEE. With V trimmed by 3 bases and J by 2 bases, 7 bases remained unmatched.